The rows below give T cell receptor beta chains drawn from one sample of a study of T-cell reconstitution after alpha-beta-depleted transplantation in children. TCRdb called the PCR reads again in MiXCR, with one record for every CDR3 protein. Found here are under 450,000 distinct CDR3 sequences, around 16% of them singletons; the top ten hold around 28%. The starting material was PBMCs, mostly from graft donor cells, obtained 360 days after TCRalphabeta/CD19-depleted stem cell transplant. These receptors came from a boy under three years old who had a stem cell transplant for Wiskott-Aldrich syndrome, so the T cells may come from the graft donor. Each CDR3 is given with its conserved first and last residue. D genes are given only for firm matches. A row's size may be missing; if present it is once, few, many or a size class.

d_gene	v_gene	abundance	j_gene	CDR3nt	CDR3aa
TRBD2	TRBV20-1	few	TRBJ2-7	TGCAGTGCTAGAGGACTAGCGGGAGGTCAGTACGAGCAGTACTTC	CSARGLAGGQYEQYF
NA	TRBV10-3	NA	TRBJ2-4	TGTGCCATCAGTGCAAGTCTAGCCAAAAACATTCAGTACTTC	CAISASLAKNIQYF
TRBD2	TRBV6-2/TRBV6-3	NA	TRBJ2-3	TGTGCCAGCAGTTCCAAGGGTCGGACTAGCGGGAGACCAGATACGCAGTATTTT	CASSSKGRTSGRPDTQYF
TRBD2	TRBV12-3/TRBV12-4	NA	TRBJ2-1	TGTGCCAGCAGTTGGACTAGCGGTCCCTATGGTGAGCAGCTCTTC	CASSWTSGPYGEQLF
TRBD2	TRBV10-2	medium-sized	TRBJ2-7	TGCGCCAGCAGTGACGGGACTAGCGGGAGCTACGAGCAGTACTTC	CASSDGTSGSYEQYF
NA	TRBV4-1	NA	TRBJ2-1	TGCGCCAGCAGCCAGGACGGGACAAGTCAGTACAATGAGCAGTTCTTC	CASSQDGTSQYNEQFF
NA	TRBV12-3/TRBV12-4	NA	TRBJ2-7	TGTGCCAGCAGCGCCGAACGGTACGAGCAGTACTTC	CASSAERYEQYF
NA	TRBV20-1	few	TRBJ2-3	TGCAGTGCTAGACCATCCGGCCGGCTGACTAGAGGGCCACCAGATACGCAGTATTTT	CSARPSGRLTRGPPDTQYF
NA	TRBV7-2	NA	TRBJ1-6	TGTGCCAGCAGCTTAGCCGTCCGGAGAACCTATAATTCACCCCTCCACTTT	CASSLAVRRTYNSPLHF
NA	TRBV18	many	TRBJ2-3	TGTGCCAGCTCACCACCGTCTGGGACCCCCAGCACAGATACGCAGTATTTT	CASSPPSGTPSTDTQYF
TRBD1	TRBV2	few	TRBJ2-4	TGTGCCAGCTTAGATACAGGGGGCAAAGAAAACATTCAGTACTTC	CASLDTGGKENIQYF
NA	TRBV7-2	few	TRBJ2-1	TGTGCCAGCAGCTTAGCGCGTCGGAGCTCCTACAATGAGCAGTTCTTC	CASSLARRSSYNEQFF
TRBD1	TRBV25-1	few	TRBJ1-2	TGTGCCAGCAGGACAGGGCGCGGCTACACCTTC	CASRTGRGYTF
NA	TRBV5-1	few	TRBJ1-1	TGCGCCAGCAGGGCAGGGGATAACACTGAAGCTTTCTTT	CASRAGDNTEAFF
TRBD2	TRBV7-9	few	TRBJ2-2	TGTGCCATCGAGCGGAGGCGGGAGCGCAACACCGGGGAGCTGTTTTTT	CAIERRRERNTGELFF
NA	TRBV4-3	NA	TRBJ2-7	TGCGCCAGCAGCCAAGCTCCGACAACGGCAGGGTACGAGCAGTACTTC	CASSQAPTTAGYEQYF
TRBD1	TRBV2	NA	TRBJ1-1	TGTGCCAGCCTTAGTGCTCGACAGGGGGGAGCTTTCTTT	CASLSARQGGAFF
NA	TRBV20-1	few	TRBJ2-5	TGCAGTGCTTACCGGGCTGCCGGGGAGACCCAGTACTTC	CSAYRAAGETQYF
NA	TRBV4-2	NA	TRBJ2-1	TGTGCCAGCAGCCAGTTCACAGGGCCTAGTATGGTCTCCTACAATGAGCAGTTCTTC	CASSQFTGPSMVSYNEQFF
TRBD1	TRBV29-1	few	TRBJ2-5	TGCAGCGACACTGAGACAGGGGGTGAGACCCAGTACTTC	CSDTETGGETQYF
NA	TRBV11-2	NA	TRBJ2-7	TGTGCCAGCAGCTTAGCGTCTCAGTTCCTCTCCTACGAGCAGTACTTC	CASSLASQFLSYEQYF
NA	TRBV10-2	few	TRBJ2-1	TGCGCCAGCCGGGACCCCTGGTCCAATGAGCAGTTCTTC	CASRDPWSNEQFF
TRBD1	TRBV5-1	NA	TRBJ2-3	TGCGCCAGCAGCTTGGACGGACAGGCTAGCACAGATACGCAGTATTTT	CASSLDGQASTDTQYF
TRBD1	TRBV20-1	NA	TRBJ2-4	TGCAGTGCTGGGGACAGCCTCAAAAACATTCAGTACTTC	CSAGDSLKNIQYF
NA	TRBV7-8	few	TRBJ2-7	TGTGCCAGCAGCTTAATAGGGTTCCACGAGCAGTACTTC	CASSLIGFHEQYF
NA	TRBV15	many	TRBJ2-5	TGTGCCACCAGCAGAGCTAGGAGAGAGACCCAGTACTTC	CATSRARRETQYF
NA	TRBV14	NA	TRBJ2-5	TGTGCCAGCAGCCAGGACATCCACCAAGAGACCCAGTACTTC	CASSQDIHQETQYF
TRBD2	TRBV7-9	NA	TRBJ2-7	TGTGCCAGCAGCAGGACTAGCGGGAGGGACTCCTACGAGCAGTACTTC	CASSRTSGRDSYEQYF
NA	TRBV4-3	many	TRBJ2-7	TGCGCCAGCAGCCATCGACGAGACGCCTACGAGCAGTACTTC	CASSHRRDAYEQYF
TRBD1	TRBV6-2/TRBV6-3	few	TRBJ2-3	TGTGCCAGCAGTATTTCGACAGGGACAGATACGCAGTATTTT	CASSISTGTDTQYF
NA	TRBV5-6	few	TRBJ2-2	TGTGCCAGCAGCCAACCGAAGGCCGGGGAGCTGTTTTTT	CASSQPKAGELFF
NA	TRBV2	NA	TRBJ1-5	TGTGCCAGCAGTGGTGTCGGGGGCAGGCAGCCCCAGCATTTT	CASSGVGGRQPQHF
TRBD1	TRBV15	NA	TRBJ2-5	TGTGCCACCAGCAGAGATGGGGGACAGGGCAAAGAGACCCAGTACTTC	CATSRDGGQGKETQYF
NA	TRBV20-1	NA	TRBJ2-2	TGCAGTGCTAGAGATCGGCTAGCGAGGGCCACCGGGGAGCTGTTTTTT	CSARDRLARATGELFF
NA	TRBV20-1	NA	TRBJ2-7	TGCAGTGGGAGGAAGGGTTCCTACGAGCAGTACTTC	CSGRKGSYEQYF
NA	TRBV7-9	NA	TRBJ1-6	TGTGCCAGCAGCTTAGCGCCCAGGAGCTTCTATAATTCACCCCTCCACTTT	CASSLAPRSFYNSPLHF
TRBD2	TRBV3-1	many	TRBJ2-1	TGTGCCAGCAGCCGAAGAGCGGGAATCTACAATGAGCAGTTCTTC	CASSRRAGIYNEQFF
TRBD2	TRBV10-3	NA	TRBJ2-2	TGTGCCATCAGTGGACTAGCGGGGCTCACCGGGGAGCTGTTTTTT	CAISGLAGLTGELFF
TRBD2	TRBV12-3/TRBV12-4	NA	TRBJ2-5	TGTGCCAGCAGTTTAGGGACTAGCGGGACCAAAGAGACCCAGTACTTC	CASSLGTSGTKETQYF
NA	TRBV10-3	NA	TRBJ2-7	TGTGCCATCAGATCTCTAGGGCTGAGCTCCTACGAGCAGTACTTC	CAIRSLGLSSYEQYF
NA	TRBV12-3/TRBV12-4	few	TRBJ2-3	TGTGCCAGCAGTCCCAGACAGGTCACAGATACGCAGTATTTT	CASSPRQVTDTQYF
TRBD1	TRBV27	few	TRBJ1-5	TGTGCCAGCAGTTACAGGGGTAATCAGCCCCAGCATTTT	CASSYRGNQPQHF
NA	TRBV2	NA	TRBJ1-3	TGTGCAATTGTACGGGTTTCTGGAAACACCATATATTTT	CAIVRVSGNTIYF
NA	TRBV28	few	TRBJ2-4	TGTGCCAGCAGTTTATCTTCCGGGCCGATGGCCAAAAACATTCAGTACTTC	CASSLSSGPMAKNIQYF
NA	TRBV3-1	NA	TRBJ2-7	TGTGCCAGCAGCCAAGCAAAGAGAGCCTACGAGCAGTACTTC	CASSQAKRAYEQYF
NA	TRBV20-1	NA	TRBJ2-7	TGCAGTGCTTGGCCGGGACGAGCCTACGAGCAGTACTTC	CSAWPGRAYEQYF
TRBD1	TRBV6-1	NA	TRBJ2-7	TGTGCCAGCAGATCATTCGGGACAGGGCGGTACGAGCAGTACTTC	CASRSFGTGRYEQYF
TRBD2	TRBV20-1	NA	TRBJ2-3	TGCAGTGCTTATCTAGCGGGGTCCACAGATACGCAGTATTTT	CSAYLAGSTDTQYF
NA	TRBV24-1	NA	TRBJ2-1	TGTGCCACCAGTGATTTTCCGACCAACAATGAGCAGTTCTTC	CATSDFPTNNEQFF
NA	TRBV20-1	NA	TRBJ2-2	TGCAGTGCCATATTTAGTAACACCGGGGAGCTGTTTTTT	CSAIFSNTGELFF
NA	TRBV7-8	few	TRBJ2-1	TGTGCCAGCAGCATTTCAGGGGGGGTGGGAGACAATGAGCAGTTCTTC	CASSISGGVGDNEQFF
NA	TRBV12-3/TRBV12-4	many	TRBJ1-1	TGTGCCAGCAGTTCCAGGAACACTGAAGCTTTCTTT	CASSSRNTEAFF
NA	TRBV20-1	NA	TRBJ2-2	TGCAGTGCTAGTTCCAGGGGTACCGGGGAGCTGTTTTTT	CSASSRGTGELFF
NA	TRBV15	NA	TRBJ1-2	TGTGCCACCAGCCACGGGGATATGGTTAACTATGGCTACACCTTC	CATSHGDMVNYGYTF
TRBD2	TRBV7-8	NA	TRBJ2-5	TGTGCCAGCAGCCTCCGGAGAACGGGGACTAGCGGGAGGCTCAAAGAGACCCAGTACTTC	CASSLRRTGTSGRLKETQYF
NA	TRBV4-1	few	TRBJ2-1	TGCGCCAGCAGCCAAGGGATGGTCTACAATGAGCAGTTCTTC	CASSQGMVYNEQFF
TRBD2	TRBV5-1	NA	TRBJ2-5	TGCGCCAGCAGCCTATCAAAAGGACTAGTCCAAGAGACCCAGTACTTC	CASSLSKGLVQETQYF
NA	TRBV20-1	NA	TRBJ1-5	TGCAGTGCTAGAGGTGATACAGGGAGGGCCAATCAGCCCCAGCATTTT	CSARGDTGRANQPQHF
NA	TRBV20-1	few	TRBJ1-2	TGCAGTGCTAGTATTTATGGGACCGCCGGGGGAGGCTACACCTTC	CSASIYGTAGGGYTF
NA	TRBV18	NA	TRBJ1-1	TGTGCCAGCTCACCACTGCACCTTACAGGGACCACTGAAGCTTTCTTT	CASSPLHLTGTTEAFF